The text below deals with one T cell receptor (beta chain). Its antigen is unidentified. This entry comes from a study of T cell responses to AZD1222 COVID-19 vaccine. Broader study findings: Spike-specific TCR breadth and depth rose after two AZD1222 doses. Sampling that yielded the repertoires occurred only after the peak T cell response.

Profiled with immunoSEQ multiplex PCR; TCRdb holds only in-frame clones, not every one. This sample has about 140,000 clones, with approximately 88% found just once. The CDR3 sequence is 11 residues long. Germline lookup yields CDR1 SGHRS and CDR2 YFSETQ. V lost 4 bases, J lost 6 bases, and 8 bases lay in between. This rearrangement joins TRBV5-1 to TRBJ2-7; D unclear. This TCR was recovered from an adult who received the MenACWY meningococcal vaccine as a control. The starting material was peripheral blood, obtained 28 days after the second dose of the MenACWY control vaccine. DNA of the CDR3: TGCGCCAGCAGCAGGGCCGGCGAGCAGTACTTC. Translation: CASSRAGEQYF.